Below are 9 T cell receptor beta chains sequenced from a single sample in a study of CD8 T cells in Susac syndrome. An input of roughly 0.5 to 1 ug of RNA was subjected to reverse transcription using random hexamers. TCRdb re-analysed the immunoSEQ multiplex PCR reads in MiXCR, keeping a single row per CDR3 protein. This sample has 95,000 to 150,000 distinct CDR3 sequences, with more than 85% found just once. Source material: CD8+ T cells from PBMCs. All receptors derive from a human donor with multiple sclerosis.

This chain connects TRBV9 to TRBJ2-3; 10 bases are a match to TRBD2. J was trimmed by 6 bases and V by 4 bases; bases with no gene match: 8. Germline values: CDR1 SGDLS, CDR2 YYNGEE. The CDR3 consists of 15 residues. The CDR3 is CASSPSGGAGDTQYF. The DNA of the CDR3 is TGTGCCAGCAGCCCCAGCGGGGGGGCCGGGGATACGCAGTATTTT.

The V call is TRBV29-1, the J call TRBJ2-1; TRBD1 is a possible D gene (5 bases). The V end lost 4 bases, the J end lost 7 bases, and 11 bases lay between the germline ends. Per the germline V gene, CDR1 is SQVTM and CDR2 is ANQGSEA. The CDR3 spans 12 residues. The CDR3 DNA sequence: TGCAGCGTTGCAGACAGCAGGAATGAGCAGTTCTTC. Its translation: CSVADSRNEQFF.

V and J are TRBV3-1 and TRBJ1-5; tentatively, D is TRBD1 (6 bases). Trimming removed 1 base from V and 2 bases from J, with 12 bases in between. This CDR3 is built from 16 residues. Germline CDR1 and CDR2: LGHDT and YNNKEL (reference sequence). CDR3 bases: TGTGCCAGCAGCCAAGCGGGCAGGGGAGGCAATCAGCCCCAGCATTTT. Its protein product is CASSQAGRGGNQPQHF. The variable domain in full, with the rest retrieved from reference TRBV3-1 and TRBJ1-5, is DTAVSQTPKYLVTQMGNDKSIKCEQNLGHDTMYWYKQDSKKFLKIMFSYNNKELIINETVPNRFSPKSPDKAHLNLHINSLELGDSAVYFCASSQAGRGGNQPQHFGDGTRLSIL.

The rearrangement links TRBV5-6 to TRBJ1-3; D ambiguous. This CDR3 is built from 16 residues. V was shortened by 4 bases and J by 3 bases, with 17 bases between the two germline ends. Germline CDR1 is SGHDT and CDR2 is YYEEEE. The DNA of the CDR3 is TGTGCCAGCAGCCCGGGCGGACGTGGAGATGGAAACACCATATATTTT. Translating it yields CASSPGGRGDGNTIYF.

CDR3: CASSDYGAKNIQYF. In DNA, the CDR3 is TGTGCCAGCAGTGACTATGGGGCCAAAAACATTCAGTACTTC. The chain carries TRBV6-4 and TRBJ2-4, with D hard to call. This CDR3 has 14 amino acids. The ends were cut back, 1 base at V and 1 base at J, with 5 bases in the middle. Germline V gene sequence: CDR1 MRHNA, CDR2 SNTAGT.

The rearrangement joins TRBV7-9 to TRBJ2-3, with a weak D call TRBD1 (5 bases). Germline CDR1 is SEHNR and CDR2 is FQNEAQ (reference sequence). The CDR3 runs 14 residues. Between the trimmed V and J ends, which lost 3 bases and 4 bases, there was a span of 11 bases. The DNA of the CDR3 is TGTGCCAGCAGCTTCGCAGGGTCCCCAGATACGCAGTATTTT. Translated: CASSFAGSPDTQYF.

The chain links TRBV19 to TRBJ2-3, with TRBD1 as a possible D gene (6 bases). In germline, CDR1 is LNHDA, CDR2 SQIVND (reference sequence). The CDR3 length is 14 residues. V was cut by 6 bases and J by 10 bases, with 20 bases left in between. In nucleotides, the CDR3 is TGTGCCAGTAGGGACAGACCTCTTTCGGGTGCGCAGTATTTT. Translated: CASRDRPLSGAQYF.

This chain uses TRBV19 with TRBJ1-2; TRBD1 matches 7 bases. This CDR3 comprises 16 residues. Looked up from germline, CDR1 is LNHDA and CDR2 is SQIVND (reference sequence). After removal of 6 bases from V and 3 bases from J, the junction contained 13 bases not matched to a gene. Here the CDR3 reads CASSTTGTAAYYGYTF. The CDR3, as DNA: TGTGCCAGTAGCACAACCGGGACAGCGGCCTACTATGGCTACACCTTC.

The J gene is TRBJ2-5, the V gene TRBV29-1; 8 bases are shared with TRBD2. J lost 5 bases, V lost 2 bases, and 13 bases had no gene match. The germline CDR1 and CDR2 sequences are SQVTM and ANQGSEA. The CDR3 length is 16 residues. The CDR3 protein is CSVEHKILAAPETQYF. Here the CDR3 DNA reads TGCAGCGTTGAACATAAAATACTAGCGGCGCCGGAGACCCAGTACTTC.